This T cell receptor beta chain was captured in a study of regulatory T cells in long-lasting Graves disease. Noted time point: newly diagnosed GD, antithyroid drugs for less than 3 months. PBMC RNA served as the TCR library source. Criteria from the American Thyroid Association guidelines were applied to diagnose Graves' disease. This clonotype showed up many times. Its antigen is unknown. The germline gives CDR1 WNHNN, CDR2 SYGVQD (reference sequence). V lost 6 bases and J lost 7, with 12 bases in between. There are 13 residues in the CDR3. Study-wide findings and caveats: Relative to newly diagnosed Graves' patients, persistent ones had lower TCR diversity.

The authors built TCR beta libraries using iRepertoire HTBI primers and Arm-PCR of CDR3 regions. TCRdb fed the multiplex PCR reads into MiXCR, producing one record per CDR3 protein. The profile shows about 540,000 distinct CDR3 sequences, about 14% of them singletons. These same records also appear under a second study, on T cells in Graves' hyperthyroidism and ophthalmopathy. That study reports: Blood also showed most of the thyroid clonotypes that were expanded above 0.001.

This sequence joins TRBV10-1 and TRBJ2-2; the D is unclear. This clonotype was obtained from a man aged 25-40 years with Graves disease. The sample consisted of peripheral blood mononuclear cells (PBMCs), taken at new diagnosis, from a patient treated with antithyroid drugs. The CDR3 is CASSMDAIGELFF. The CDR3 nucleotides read TGCGCCAGCAGCATGGACGCGATCGGGGAGCTGTTTTTT.